The clone carrying this TCR beta chain has at least ten counts. The CDR3 loop spans 14 amino acids. This record comes from a study of T cells of healthy individuals. TCRdb re-called the 5' RACE reads through MiXCR, storing one row per CDR3 protein. The sample includes fewer than 75,000 distinct CDR3 sequences, around 15% of them seen just once. The chain couples TRBV21-1 to TRBJ2-1; TRBD1, the table's D call, lacks a check against the DNA. TRBV21-1 counts as a pseudogene. The receptor was isolated from a human donor in good health. CDR3 nucleotide sequence: TGTGCCAGCAGCAAGGGACAGGGGGCCGATGAGCAGTTCTTC. Its protein is CASSKGQGADEQFF.